This passage covers 3 T cell receptor beta chains from one sample sequenced in a study of cytomegalovirus exposure and HLA in healthy donors. Libraries were prepared by immunoSEQ multiplex PCR; TCRdb keeps only in-frame clonotypes and omits some of them. This table holds 300,000 to 450,000 clones, 86% found once. The sequenced material came from PBMCs. The source is a woman between 18 and 29 years old in good health and CMV-seronegative.

J is TRBJ2-2 and V is TRBV11-2; the D gene is possibly TRBD2 (7 bases). CDR3 length: 17 amino acids. Trimming took 5 bases from V and 7 from J, leaving 23 bases between them. The germline V gene encodes CDR1 SGHAT and CDR2 FQNNGV. CDR3 amino acids: CASSLGGRGSVVGELFF. The CDR3 coding sequence is TGTGCCAGCAGCCTCGGGGGGCGCGGGTCGGTGGTCGGGGAGCTGTTTTTT.

This clone has just one count. This chain links TRBV6-1 with TRBJ2-2; 10 nucleotides align to TRBD1. The CDR3 is 15 residues long. In germline, CDR1 is MNHNS, CDR2 SASEGT. Losses at the gene ends were 4 bases for V and 6 bases for J; bases not matched to a gene: 5. The CDR3 loop is CASSVGQGSAGELFF. The CDR3 DNA follows: TGTGCCAGCAGTGTGGGACAGGGGAGCGCCGGGGAGCTGTTTTTT.

The genes are TRBV25-1 and TRBJ2-5; 7 nucleotides match TRBD1. With 6 bases clipped from V and 7 bases from J, the junction kept 11 bases outside the gene matches. CDR1 is MGHDK and CDR2 is SYGVNS in the germline V gene. The CDR3 has 14 amino acids. The CDR3 nucleotides read TGTGCCAGCAGGCCGCCGGGACAGTTGGCGACCCAGTACTTC. It is translated as CASRPPGQLATQYF.